The present TCR beta chain was sequenced within a study of technical replicates of blood from four donors. V was shortened by 2 bases and J by 1 base, with 9 bases between the two germline ends. This CDR3 has 14 amino acids. Per the germline V gene, CDR1 is SGHNT and CDR2 is YENEEA. Clones were read by immunoSEQ multiplex PCR, and TCRdb kept only the in-frame ones, dropping some. The table records about 85,000 clones, roughly 94% of them present only once. This TCR was sampled from a human donor in good health. The material sequenced was T cells isolated from PBMCs. The chain recombines TRBV11-3 with TRBJ2-7; D is unclear. CDR3: CASSLFYGSYEQYF. The CDR3 DNA sequence: TGTGCCAGCAGCTTATTTTACGGTTCCTACGAGCAGTACTTC.